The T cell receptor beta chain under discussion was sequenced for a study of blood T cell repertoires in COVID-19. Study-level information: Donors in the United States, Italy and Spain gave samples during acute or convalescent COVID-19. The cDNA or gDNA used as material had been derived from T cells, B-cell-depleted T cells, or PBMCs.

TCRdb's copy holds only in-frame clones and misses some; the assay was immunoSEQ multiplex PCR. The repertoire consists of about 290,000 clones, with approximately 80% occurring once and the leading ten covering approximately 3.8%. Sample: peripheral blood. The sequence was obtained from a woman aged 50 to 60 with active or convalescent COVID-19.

Written as DNA, the CDR3 is TGTGCCAGCAGCTTGGGGGGGAGACAGGGAGATCAGTACTTC. This codes for CASSLGGRQGDQYF. The chain couples TRBV5-4 to TRBJ2-7; 7 bases fit TRBD1. Germline loops: CDR1 SGHNT, CDR2 YYREEE (reference sequence). CDR3 size: 14 residues. The junction had 10 bases not matched to a gene; V was cut back by 0 bases and J by 10 bases.